Shown below are 5 T cell receptor beta chains from a single sample sequenced in a study of shared clonotypes between healthy human individuals. This table comes from immunoSEQ multiplex PCR, and its TCRdb copy is limited to in-frame clones, with some not included. This table holds 2 million or so clones, less than 95% found once. The naive CD8 fraction comprised CD45RO-negative cells positively selected for CCR7 and excluded terminally differentiated effector memory CD45RA+ cells. Sequencing input: naive CD8+ T cells sorted from blood. The receptors shown here come from a man younger than 35 in good health.

This chain joins TRBV4-1 and TRBJ2-6; tentatively, D is TRBD2 (5 bases). Trimming removed 0 bases from V and 4 bases from J, with 10 bases in between. Germline V lookup: CDR1 MGHRA, CDR2 YSYEKL. The CDR3 is 16 amino acids. The CDR3 DNA sequence: TGCGCCAGCAGCCAAGATTCCCCTAGCGGGGCCAACGTCCTGACTTTC. As protein: CASSQDSPSGANVLTF.

This chain joins TRBV30 and TRBJ1-6; D not certain. The CDR3 is 17 amino acids. Deletions cut 3 bases from V and 7 bases from J, with 22 bases between. Germline loops: CDR1 GTSNPN, CDR2 SVGIG (reference sequence). This CDR3 is CAWSGWLGFKKNSPLHF. The CDR3 DNA reads TGTGCCTGGAGCGGTTGGCTCGGATTTAAGAAAAATTCACCCCTCCACTTT.

Notes on this clone: This sample includes further DNA sequences coding for the same CDR3. J is TRBJ2-3 and V is TRBV27; D gene ambiguous. V dropped 5 bases and J dropped 6 bases, with 9 bases sitting between them. CDR3 length: 12 amino acids. Germline V gene data show CDR1 as MNHEY and CDR2 as SMNVEV (reference sequence). CDR3 coding DNA: TGTGCCAGCAGTCCAGGTGGCGATACGCAGTATTTT. Protein: CASSPGGDTQYF.

This chain joins TRBV19 and TRBJ2-5; a possible D gene is TRBD1 (5 bases). The CDR3 covers 13 residues. Trimming took 3 bases from V and 5 from J, leaving 10 bases between them. Germline CDR1 LNHDA, CDR2 SQIVND (reference sequence). The CDR3 nucleotides read TGTGCCAGTAGTATCCCAGGGCGGGAGACCCAGTACTTC. This translates into CASSIPGRETQYF.

The chain combines TRBV28 with TRBJ1-4, with 8 bases that match TRBD1. Trimming removed 6 bases from V and 7 bases from J; junction bases left unmatched: 16. Germline assignment: CDR1 MDHEN and CDR2 SYDVKM. This CDR3 is 17 amino acids long. CDR3 sequence reads: CASSTRTIQGVVEKLFF. The CDR3 DNA reads as TGTGCCAGCAGCACAAGAACCATACAGGGGGTGGTTGAAAAACTGTTTTTT. Combining the CDR3 with reference TRBV28 and TRBJ1-4 gives the whole variable domain DVKVTQSSRYLVKRTGEKVFLECVQDMDHENMFWYRQDPGLGLRLIYFSYDVKMKEKGDIPEGYSVSREKKERFSLILESASTNQTSMYLCASSTRTIQGVVEKLFFGSGTQLSVL.